A single sample is the source of the 10 T cell receptor beta chains below, sequenced in a study of blood T cells in healthy people across ages. Then a second PCR, running roughly 7 to 12 cycles, was carried out with a sample-barcoded 5' primer and a J-beta primer mix. TCRdb called the 5' RACE reads again in MiXCR, with one record for every CDR3 protein. The table shows about 800,000 distinct CDR3 sequences, with 25% occurring only once. This sample also appeared in a second study, on T cells of mothers and their children.

Material for sequencing was blood. The receptor source for this set is a boy younger than 18 in good health.

The chain uses TRBV28 and TRBJ1-1, with no clear D. Germline loops: CDR1 MDHEN, CDR2 SYDVKM. The ends were cut back, 5 bases at V and 3 bases at J, with 16 bases in the middle. The CDR3 loop spans 15 amino acids. The CDR3 sequence: CASSGGSAGYTEAFF. CDR3 bases: TGTGCCAGCAGTGGTGGGAGCGCCGGTTACACTGAAGCTTTCTTT.

This chain joins TRBV6-1 and TRBJ1-5; D might be TRBD1 (5 bases). CDR1 and CDR2 (germline): MNHNS, SASEGT. This CDR3 has 16 amino acids. V lost 6 bases and J 4 bases, leaving 19 bases between the germline ends. The CDR3 here is CASSPLGREDNQPQHF. For the CDR3, the DNA is TGTGCCAGCAGCCCCTTAGGCAGGGAGGATAATCAGCCCCAGCATTTT.

This clonotype was seen only a few times. The chain joins TRBV6-5 to TRBJ2-7; 9 nucleotides line up with TRBD2. From germline, CDR1 is MNHEY and CDR2 SVGAGI. There are 17 residues in the CDR3. V shed 2 bases, J shed 2 bases, and the junction held 10 bases outside the gene matches. CDR3 in DNA: TGTGCCAGCAGTTACCGGGGCGGGAGGGGAGTCCCCTACGAGCAGTACTTC. This codes for CASSYRGGRGVPYEQYF.

The table lists this clonotype with a few counts. The chain has TRBV29-1 and TRBJ2-5; a possible D gene is TRBD1 (6 bases). Germline CDR1 SQVTM, CDR2 ANQGSEA. The CDR3 sequence is 14 residues long. The ends were cut back, 5 bases at V and 4 bases at J, with 17 bases in the middle. CDR3 coding DNA: TGCAGCGTTCACTCTACAGGGCAGCTAGAGACCCAGTACTTC. Translated, it gives CSVHSTGQLETQYF.

The V gene is TRBV13, the J gene TRBJ2-1; 11 nucleotides align to TRBD2. From germline, CDR1 is PRHDT and CDR2 FYEKMQ (reference sequence). Trimming removed 5 bases from V and 0 bases from J; junction bases left unmatched: 9. The CDR3 spans 18 residues. CDR3 sequence reads: CASSPGTSGPSSYNEQFF. The CDR3 nucleotides are TGTGCCAGCAGCCCCGGGACTAGCGGACCGAGCTCCTACAATGAGCAGTTCTTC.

This clonotype has more than one count but fewer than ten. This chain uses TRBV28 with TRBJ2-4; 8 bases are shared with TRBD1. With V trimmed by 5 bases and J by 8 bases, 8 bases remained unmatched. The germline V gene encodes CDR1 MDHEN and CDR2 SYDVKM. The CDR3 is 14 residues long. The CDR3 coding sequence is TGTGCCAGCAGTCCGACACGGACAGGGTACATTCAGTACTTC. Amino acid sequence: CASSPTRTGYIQYF.

The chain employs TRBV21-1 and TRBJ2-5; the DNA was not used to check the table's D call, TRBD2. TRBV21-1 is listed as a pseudogene. This CDR3 is 16 amino acids long. The CDR3 is CASSKHLAGLQETQYF. The DNA for the CDR3 is TGTGCCAGCAGCAAACATCTAGCGGGACTCCAAGAGACCCAGTACTTC.

This clonotype was seen more than once but under ten times. The chain links TRBV28 to TRBJ2-7, with a possible D match to TRBD1 (5 bases). Germline lookup yields CDR1 MDHEN and CDR2 SYDVKM. The CDR3 is 16 residues long. Trimming took off 3 bases at V and 3 bases at J, with 18 bases between the two ends. The DNA for the CDR3 is TGTGCCAGCAGTTTTCGTGGAAGGGGCAGGGACTACGAGCAGTACTTC. Protein sequence: CASSFRGRGRDYEQYF.

The genes are TRBV29-1 and TRBJ2-5, with D possibly TRBD1 on 6 matching bases. Judging by the DNA end, TRBJ2-1 fits better; the J call may be wrong. The CDR3 is made up of 12 amino acids. CDR1 is SQVTM, CDR2 ANQGSEA, per germline. CDR3 residues: CSANTGYYEQFF. In nucleotides, the CDR3 is TGCAGCGCTAACACAGGGTACTATGAGCAGTTCTTC.

The J gene is TRBJ2-1, the V gene TRBV6-1, with TRBD1 matching 8 bases. Germline V gene lookup returns CDR1 MNHNS and CDR2 SASEGT. The CDR3 has 14 amino acids. The junction had 7 bases not matched to a gene; V was cut back by 7 bases and J by 5 bases. The DNA for the CDR3 is TGTGCCAGCATTGGGGGACAGGTCGACAATGAGCAGTTCTTC. Its translation: CASIGGQVDNEQFF.